The present T cell receptor (beta chain) was sequenced within a study of cytomegalovirus exposure and HLA in healthy donors. Regarding this clone: Its target is unknown.

Vbeta (60) and Jbeta (13) primers were used in the PCR. The protocol was immunoSEQ multiplex PCR, while the TCRdb copy is restricted to in-frame clones and leaves out a portion. The sample holds around 120,000 clones, over 65% seen once. Study conclusions and caveats: It was reported that the classifier diagnosed cytomegalovirus status with high specificity and sensitivity in both the original and validation cohorts. A later analysis reportedly found that, within productive TCRs, an Asian-associated ancestry cluster had fewer N-insertions than the mean observed across the roughly 670 donors. CMV serostatus alone was available as immune exposure information.

CDR3 length: 15 amino acids. Per the germline V gene, CDR1 is MNHEY and CDR2 is SVGAGI. Losses at the gene ends were 6 bases for V and 2 bases for J; bases not matched to a gene: 5. The sequence was obtained from a woman aged 35 to 49 in good health and CMV-seronegative. V usage is TRBV6-5 and J usage is TRBJ2-1; 9 nucleotides match TRBD2. The source material was PBMCs. The CDR3 DNA is TGTGCCAGCAGACCGAGGACTAGCGCCTACAATGAGCAGTTCTTC. It yields the protein CASRPRTSAYNEQFF.